The 15 T cell receptor beta chains below all came from one sample that was sequenced in a study of spatial heterogeneity in lung cancer. TCRdb re-derived calls from the 5' RACE reads in MiXCR, one entry per CDR3 protein. The sample consists of tens of thousands of distinct CDR3 sequences, roughly 12% of them appearing once. The time point here: sample taken at primary tumor resection. Unsorted tumor, nontumor lung tissue or cryopreserved PBMC supplied the whole RNA. The specimen was PBMCs, collected at surgery. Source of these receptors: a male donor with early-stage non-small cell lung cancer.

The gene calls are TRBV6-5 and TRBJ2-1; TRBD2 matches at 12 bases. Germline V lookup: CDR1 MNHEY, CDR2 SVGAGI. V dropped 4 bases and J dropped 12; count of bases not matched to a gene: 10. The CDR3 is 15 amino acids. The CDR3 is CASSSPGLAGSLQFF. The CDR3 DNA is TGTGCCAGCAGTTCCCCCGGACTAGCGGGGAGCTTGCAGTTCTTC.

The chain employs TRBV10-3 and TRBJ2-3; no firm D call. Germline V lookup: CDR1 ENHRY, CDR2 SYGVKD. Trimming took off 2 bases at V and 3 bases at J, with 0 bases between the two ends. This CDR3 is 11 amino acids long. The chain's CDR3 is CAISETDTQYF. CDR3 DNA: TGTGCCATCAGTGAGACAGATACGCAGTATTTT.

This clonotype was recorded a few times. The chain recombines TRBV30 with TRBJ1-5; D not certain. This CDR3 is 13 amino acids long. Per germline, CDR1 GTSNPN and CDR2 SVGIG (reference sequence). V was clipped by 2 bases and J by 5 bases, with 10 bases between them. Here the CDR3 DNA reads TGTGCCTGGAGTCGGTCTCACGATCAGCCCCAGCATTTT. It codes for CAWSRSHDQPQHF.

This clonotype was picked up a small number of times. The rearrangement joins TRBV29-1 to TRBJ1-2; 7 bases are shared with TRBD1. The CDR3 runs to 13 residues. The germline CDR1 and CDR2 sequences are SQVTM and ANQGSEA. V was pared by 4 bases and J by 2 bases, with 4 bases of the junction left unmatched. The CDR3 reads CSVATGQNYGYTF. CDR3 nucleotide sequence: TGCAGCGTTGCGACAGGGCAGAACTATGGCTACACCTTC.

Ten or more counts support this clonotype. The chain is built from TRBV2 and TRBJ1-5, with D maybe TRBD1 (5 bases). Germline V gene sequence: CDR1 SNHLY, CDR2 FYNNEI. The CDR3 consists of 17 residues. The ends were cut back, 0 bases at V and 2 bases at J, with 14 bases in the middle. CDR3 sequence (DNA): TGTGCCAGCAGTGAAGCAAGCGGGGCACGGGGCAATCAGCCCCAGCATTTT. It yields the protein CASSEASGARGNQPQHF.

This clonotype was recorded many times. The chain combines TRBV7-2 with TRBJ1-2; TRBD1 agrees at 12 bases. The junction had 8 bases not matched to a gene; V was cut back by 4 bases and J by 5 bases. The CDR3 runs 16 residues. Germline V CDR1 and CDR2: SGHTA, FQGNSA. This CDR3 reads CASSWSGTGGEYGYTF. The CDR3 coding sequence is TGTGCCAGCAGCTGGTCCGGGACAGGGGGCGAGTATGGCTACACCTTC.

This clonotype was seen more than once but under ten times. The CDR3 reads CASSLAGNTDTQYF. CDR3 in DNA: TGTGCCAGCAGCTTAGCAGGGAACACAGATACGCAGTATTTT. V gene TRBV7-2 combines with J gene TRBJ2-3, with D unclear. With 0 bases removed from V and 2 bases from J, the gap between germline ends came to 6 bases. The CDR3 is 14 residues long. Germline values: CDR1 SGHTA, CDR2 FQGNSA.

This clonotype was seen only a few times. The chain recombines TRBV6-2 or TRBV6-3 with TRBJ2-1; D not resolved. Trimming took off 6 bases at V and 6 bases at J, with 18 bases between the two ends. Per germline, CDR1 MNHEY and CDR2 SVGEGT. The CDR3 extends over 15 amino acids. CDR3 amino acids: CASSSSAPLGNEQFF. In DNA form, the CDR3 reads TGTGCCAGCAGCTCCTCGGCGCCCCTTGGCAATGAGCAGTTCTTC.

In this sample, this clonotype turned up a few times. V is TRBV6-5 and J is TRBJ1-5; TRBD1 might be the D (5 bases). Trimming stripped 2 bases from V and 6 bases from J, with 11 bases between. The V gene's germline CDR1 is MNHEY and CDR2 SVGAGI. CDR3 length equals 14 residues. The CDR3 loop is CASSYMGVGQPQHF. The CDR3 DNA reads TGTGCCAGCAGTTACATGGGGGTGGGTCAGCCCCAGCATTTT.

The CDR3 sequence: CASSPTGTGGSPLHF. The DNA of the CDR3 is TGTGCCAGCAGCCCTACCGGGACAGGCGGATCACCCCTCCACTTT. The V gene is TRBV7-2, the J gene TRBJ1-6; 8 positions match TRBD1. J lost 10 bases, V lost 5 bases, and 10 bases had no gene match. This CDR3 contains 15 residues. Looked up from germline, CDR1 is SGHTA and CDR2 is FQGNSA.

The V and J genes are TRBV7-2 and TRBJ1-6, with D hard to call. Germline assignment: CDR1 SGHTA and CDR2 FQGNSA. The CDR3 is made up of 13 amino acids. Deletions cut 5 bases from V and 7 bases from J, with 9 bases between. The CDR3 is CASSLGRNSPLHF. CDR3 coding DNA: TGTGCCAGCAGCCTAGGGCGAAATTCACCCCTCCACTTT.

This chain uses TRBV7-3 with TRBJ2-3, with D perhaps assigned TRBD1 or TRBD2 (5 bases each). The CDR3 runs to 14 residues. Germline values: CDR1 SGHTA, CDR2 FQGTGA. Deletions cut 5 bases from V and 7 bases from J, with 16 bases between. The CDR3 nucleotides are TGTGCCAGCAGCCCCGCCGGGACCCCAAATACGCAGTATTTT. This codes for CASSPAGTPNTQYF.

In this sample, this clonotype turned up a few times. J is TRBJ1-2 and V is TRBV5-1; D may be TRBD1 (5 bases). The germline gives CDR1 SGHRS, CDR2 YFSETQ. The ends were cut back, 3 bases at V and 4 bases at J, with 13 bases in the middle. This CDR3 has 14 amino acids. As DNA, the CDR3 is TGCGCCAGCAGCTCGGGACCCCAAGGCTATGGCTACACCTTC. Translating gives CASSSGPQGYGYTF. The full variable domain, in which reference TRBV5-1 and TRBJ1-2 provide the parts outside the CDR3, is KAGVTQTPRYLIKTRGQQVTLSCSPISGHRSVSWYQQTPGQGLQFLFEYFSETQRNKGNFPGRFSGRQFSNSRSEMNVSTLELGDSALYLCASSSGPQGYGYTFGSGTRLTVV.

The J gene is TRBJ1-2, the V gene TRBV5-4; D is perhaps TRBD1 (6 bases). Germline V gene sequence: CDR1 SGHNT, CDR2 YYREEE (reference sequence). Trimming cost V 4 bases and J 8 bases, with 12 bases left between them. The CDR3 length is 12 residues. CDR3 DNA: TGTGCCAGCAGCAACCCGACAGGCGGCTACACCTTC. This translates into CASSNPTGGYTF.

This chain uses TRBV11-2 with TRBJ2-1; TRBD1 is a possible D gene (5 bases). CDR3 size: 14 residues. CDR1 SGHAT and CDR2 FQNNGV come from the germline V gene. V was clipped by 7 bases and J by 1 base, with 11 bases between them. The CDR3 coding sequence is TGTGCCAGCACCTGGGGCAGGTCCTACAATGAGCAGTTCTTC. This translates into CASTWGRSYNEQFF. Full variable domain (remainder filled in from reference TRBV11-2 and TRBJ2-1): EAGVAQSPRYKIIEKRQSVAFWCNPISGHATLYWYQQILGQGPKLLIQFQNNGVVDDSQLPKDRFSAERLKGVDSTLKIQPAKLEDSAVYLCASTWGRSYNEQFFGPGTRLTVL.